The 25 T cell receptor beta chains listed next were all sequenced from one sample in a study of CD8 T cells in ankylosing spondylitis (dated by TCRdb to the late 2010s). The library was produced with 5' RACE. The reads were generated on an Illumina HiSeq 2500. The public reads were run again by TCRdb, first through fastp at Q25 and then through MiXCR, and only productive beta chains were kept. Identical CDR3 proteins give one entry, which carries the most common genes and DNA. A total of 150,000 or so distinct CDR3 sequences appear in this sample, approximately 32% of them only once. The ten most abundant clones make up 6% of the sample. The sequenced sample was synovial fluid, either unsorted or a sorted T cell fraction (not recorded which). These receptors all come from a male donor with ankylosing spondylitis.

The chain uses TRBV30 and TRBJ2-5; D unresolved. The germline V gene encodes CDR1 GTSNPN and CDR2 SVGIG (reference sequence). V shed 0 bases and J shed 2 bases, with 4 bases lying between them. CDR3 length: 12 residues. As DNA, the CDR3 is TGTGCCTGGAGTGTAGTACAAGAGACCCAGTACTTC. Residues: CAWSVVQETQYF.

This chain links TRBV5-1 with TRBJ1-1, with D possibly matching TRBD1 (6 bases). This CDR3 is 15 amino acids long. V shed 6 bases and J shed 3 bases, with 18 bases lying between them. CDR1 SGHRS and CDR2 YFSETQ come from the germline V gene. CDR3 nucleotide sequence: TGCGCCAGCATGCCGGTAACAGGGAGGGACACTGAAGCTTTCTTT. This encodes CASMPVTGRDTEAFF.

CDR3 nucleotide sequence: TGCGCCAGCGCTCCGGGACAGAAAAATGAAAAACTGTTTTTT. This codes for CASAPGQKNEKLFF. This chain links TRBV10-1 with TRBJ1-4; 7 positions match TRBD1. This CDR3 is built from 14 residues. With V trimmed by 8 bases and J by 5 bases, 8 bases remained unmatched. The germline V gene has CDR1 WNHNN and CDR2 SYGVQD (reference sequence).

This clonotype has more than one count but fewer than ten. This rearrangement joins TRBV6-2 or TRBV6-3 to TRBJ2-2; D may match TRBD1 or TRBD2 (6 bases each). This CDR3 contains 14 residues. Germline V gives CDR1 MNHEY, CDR2 SVGEGT. Between the trimmed V and J ends, which lost 10 bases and 4 bases, there was a span of 16 bases. The chain's CDR3 is CAIKGGTPTGELFF. The CDR3 coding sequence is TGTGCCATCAAAGGGGGGACACCCACCGGGGAGCTGTTTTTT.

This chain links TRBV28 with TRBJ1-5; 7 positions agree with TRBD1. V was pared by 6 bases and J by 2 bases, with 7 bases of the junction left unmatched. In germline, CDR1 is MDHEN, CDR2 SYDVKM. The length of the CDR3 is 15 residues. Written as DNA, the CDR3 is TGTGCCAGCAGCGCAACAGGGGCCCGCAATCAGCCCCAGCATTTT. Protein sequence: CASSATGARNQPQHF.

The sample holds a few counts of this clonotype. This chain uses TRBV7-2 with TRBJ1-5; D ambiguous. Germline-derived CDR1 and CDR2 are SGHTA and FQGNSA. The V gene lost 1 base and the J gene lost 7 bases, with 8 bases spanning the gap. The CDR3 has 13 residues. CDR3 residues: CASSLDIRQPQHF. CDR3 in DNA: TGTGCCAGCAGCTTAGACATAAGACAGCCCCAGCATTTT. Full variable domain (outside the CDR3, taken from reference TRBV7-2 and TRBJ1-5): GAGVSQSPSNKVTEKGKDVELRCDPISGHTALYWYRQSLGQGLEFLIYFQGNSAPDKSGLPSDRFSAERTGGSVSTLTIQRTQQEDSAVYLCASSLDIRQPQHFGDGTRLSIL.

The chain links TRBV27 to TRBJ2-7; D is uncertain. The germline V gene has CDR1 MNHEY and CDR2 SMNVEV (reference sequence). V lost 6 bases and J lost 0, with 9 bases in between. The CDR3 extends over 13 amino acids. The CDR3 bases are TGTGCCAGCAGGGGCCATCACTCCTACGAGCAGTACTTC. This sequence encodes CASRGHHSYEQYF.

The chain carries TRBV6-5 and TRBJ2-3, with D perhaps matching TRBD1 or TRBD2 (5 bases each). Germline values: CDR1 MNHEY, CDR2 SVGAGI. V was shortened by 3 bases and J by 0 bases, with 10 bases between the two germline ends. This CDR3 has 15 amino acids. CDR3 in amino acids: CASSYTGLSTDTQYF. As DNA, the CDR3 is TGTGCCAGCAGTTATACGGGGCTCAGCACAGATACGCAGTATTTT.

V is TRBV19 and J is TRBJ2-5; TRBD2 is a possible D gene (6 bases). Trimming stripped 5 bases from V and 7 bases from J, with 11 bases between. The CDR3 is 12 amino acids. CDR1 and CDR2 (germline): LNHDA, SQIVND (reference sequence). DNA of the CDR3: TGTGCCAGTAGTGAGCTGGGGGGGACCCAGTACTTC. Protein sequence: CASSELGGTQYF. The complete variable domain, with remaining parts taken from reference TRBV19 and TRBJ2-5, reads DGGITQSPKYLFRKEGQNVTLSCEQNLNHDAMYWYRQDPGQGLRLIYYSQIVNDFQKGDIAEGYSVSREKKESFPLTVTSAQKNPTAFYLCASSELGGTQYFGPGTRLLVL.

This clonotype was seen just once. The chain joins TRBV2 to TRBJ1-5, with D hard to call. The length of the CDR3 is 13 residues. The V gene's germline CDR1 is SNHLY and CDR2 FYNNEI. Trimming took off 6 bases at V and 1 base at J, with 7 bases between the two ends. CDR3 coding DNA: TGTGCCAGCAGGGGAGACAGCAATCAGCCCCAGCATTTT. This gives the protein CASRGDSNQPQHF.

This chain joins TRBV5-1 and TRBJ1-2, with D possibly being TRBD1 (5 bases). Trimming left V 4 bases short and J 0 bases short, with 10 bases between. Germline V lookup: CDR1 SGHRS, CDR2 YFSETQ. The CDR3 covers 14 residues. The CDR3 sequence: CASSTGQTNYGYTF. The CDR3, as DNA: TGCGCCAGCAGCACGGGGCAGACTAACTATGGCTACACCTTC.

The chain couples TRBV4-1 to TRBJ1-5, with D hard to call. The V end lost 0 bases, the J end lost 10 bases, and 13 bases lay between the germline ends. CDR3 size: 14 residues. Germline-derived CDR1 and CDR2 are MGHRA and YSYEKL. The CDR3 coding sequence is TGCGCCAGCAGCCAAGATCCAGTCTATTCCCCCCAGCATTTT. Translating it yields CASSQDPVYSPQHF.

The J gene is TRBJ2-5, the V gene TRBV20-1; a weak D match, TRBD2 (5 bases). This CDR3 has 14 amino acids. Per the germline V gene, CDR1 is DFQATT and CDR2 is SNEGSKA (reference sequence). The V end lost 4 bases, the J end lost 1 base, and 13 bases lay between the germline ends. The CDR3 nucleotides read TGCAGTGCTACGACTACCCGGTCCCAAGAGACCCAGTACTTC. Protein product: CSATTTRSQETQYF.

This clonotype was detected only a few times. The chain carries TRBV6-1 and TRBJ2-3; TRBD2 aligns across 10 bases. Germline V gene sequence: CDR1 MNHNS, CDR2 SASEGT. V lost 4 bases, J lost 8 bases, and 6 bases stayed unmatched. The length of the CDR3 is 14 residues. Written as DNA, the CDR3 is TGTGCCAGCAGTGGGACTAGCGGACCCGGTACGCAGTATTTT. Translation: CASSGTSGPGTQYF.

This sequence joins TRBV11-2 and TRBJ2-4; D might be TRBD1 (7 bases). The CDR3 is made up of 15 amino acids. Trimming removed 3 bases from V and 0 bases from J, with 9 bases in between. The germline V gene encodes CDR1 SGHAT and CDR2 FQNNGV. CDR3 region: CASSLEGAAKNIQYF. For the CDR3, the DNA is TGTGCCAGCAGCTTGGAGGGGGCAGCCAAAAACATTCAGTACTTC.

This clonotype showed up just a few times. The chain has TRBV5-6 and TRBJ2-1, with 9 bases aligning to TRBD2. V lost 2 bases, J lost 4 bases, and 1 base stayed unmatched. Germline CDR1 SGHDT, CDR2 YYEEEE. CDR3 length equals 14 residues. The chain's CDR3 is CASSFGLAYNEQFF. CDR3 DNA sequence: TGTGCCAGCAGCTTCGGACTAGCGTACAATGAGCAGTTCTTC.

This clonotype was seen more than once but under ten times. This chain joins TRBV4-1 and TRBJ2-3; D unclear. The ends were cut back, 1 base at V and 6 bases at J, with 8 bases in the middle. Germline values: CDR1 MGHRA, CDR2 YSYEKL. The CDR3 sequence is 13 residues long. For the CDR3, the DNA is TGCGCCAGCAGCCAAGGGCGATCGGATACGCAGTATTTT. It codes for CASSQGRSDTQYF.

This clonotype turned up a few times. CDR3 coding DNA: TGCGCCAGCAGCTATCTACAGGGGAACCCTTTTAACACTGAAGCTTTCTTT. Its translation: CASSYLQGNPFNTEAFF. The chain joins TRBV5-1 to TRBJ1-1; TRBD1 agrees at 7 bases. This CDR3 is 17 amino acids long. Germline CDR1 is SGHRS and CDR2 is YFSETQ. The trim removed 3 bases at V and 2 bases at J, leaving 13 bases unmatched.

The J gene is TRBJ2-6, the V gene TRBV28; D may be TRBD1 (6 bases). CDR1 MDHEN and CDR2 SYDVKM come from the germline V gene. The CDR3 has 18 residues. V gave up 5 bases and J gave up 0 bases, with 17 bases separating them. For the CDR3, the DNA is TGTGCCAGCAGTGAGGGGATAGGACAGTACTCTGGGGCCAACGTCCTGACTTTC. This gives the protein CASSEGIGQYSGANVLTF. Looking up the rest from reference TRBV28 and TRBJ2-6 gives the full variable domain: DVKVTQSSRYLVKRTGEKVFLECVQDMDHENMFWYRQDPGLGLRLIYFSYDVKMKEKGDIPEGYSVSREKKERFSLILESASTNQTSMYLCASSEGIGQYSGANVLTFGAGSRLTVL.

This clonotype was counted at least ten times. The chain joins TRBV25-1 to TRBJ2-1; 12 bases line up with TRBD1. V lost 2 bases to trimming and J lost 7 bases; unmatched junction nucleotides: 3. CDR3 length equals 15 residues. The V gene's germline CDR1 is MGHDK and CDR2 SYGVNS. CDR3 residues: CASSEGTGGKNEQFF. For the CDR3, the DNA is TGTGCCAGCAGTGAAGGGACAGGGGGCAAAAATGAGCAGTTCTTC.

Only a few counts were recorded for this clonotype. The chain recombines TRBV12-3 or TRBV12-4 with TRBJ2-7, with 10 nucleotides matching TRBD1. This CDR3 comprises 16 residues. Losses at the gene ends were 5 bases for V and 6 bases for J; bases not matched to a gene: 13. Written as DNA, the CDR3 is TGTGCCAGCAGTGCCCGTGGGACAGGGGATTTCGTCGAGCAGTACTTC. Translating gives CASSARGTGDFVEQYF.

The chain is built from TRBV12-3 or TRBV12-4 and TRBJ2-7; D is possibly TRBD1 or TRBD2 (6 bases each). V was clipped by 6 bases and J by 3 bases, with 18 bases between them. The CDR3 consists of 15 residues. CDR3 coding DNA: TGTGCCAGCAGCTTCGGGGGCAAAACATACTACGAGCAGTACTTC. Translated: CASSFGGKTYYEQYF.

The J gene is TRBJ1-1, the V gene TRBV2, with D possibly TRBD1 on 5 matching bases. The CDR3 runs 15 residues. Germline V gives CDR1 SNHLY, CDR2 FYNNEI. The V end was cut by 0 bases, the J end by 4 bases, with 12 bases between. CDR3 coding DNA: TGTGCCAGCAGTGAAGCCTCCGGAAGGGGCACTGAAGCTTTCTTT. This codes for CASSEASGRGTEAFF.

This clonotype was picked up many times. The chain couples TRBV29-1 to TRBJ2-1, with D perhaps matching TRBD1 (6 bases). Trimming cost V 6 bases and J 6 bases, with 12 bases left between them. This CDR3 region has 12 residues. The germline CDR1 and CDR2 sequences are SQVTM and ANQGSEA. The CDR3 region has the DNA TGCAGCGTGGGGGTGACAGGCAATGAGCAGTTCTTC. This encodes CSVGVTGNEQFF.

This clonotype turned up a few times. The chain couples TRBV7-2 to TRBJ2-7, with 9 bases aligning to TRBD1. The V gene end was trimmed by 4 bases and the J gene end by 7 bases; junction bases not matched to a gene: 8. The CDR3 is made up of 14 amino acids. Germline lookup yields CDR1 SGHTA and CDR2 FQGNSA. The CDR3 here is CASSSDRGPREQYF. Written as DNA, the CDR3 is TGTGCCAGCAGCTCGGACAGGGGCCCTCGGGAGCAGTACTTC.